These T cell receptor beta chains were read from a single sample in a study of cytomegalovirus exposure and HLA in healthy donors. Generated by immunoSEQ multiplex PCR, the TCRdb table keeps only in-frame clones and is missing some. The sample shows 150,000 to 200,000 clones, roughly 80% of them seen only once. Source material: PBMCs. The source of these receptors is a woman younger than 45 in good health and CMV-seropositive. The CDR3 runs from the conserved cysteine through the conserved F or W. D genes are given only for firm matches. Size is stated for part of the rows, as once, few or many counts, or as a class when the clone is expanded.

clone size | J gene | V gene | D gene | CDR3 DNA | CDR3 protein
. | TRBJ1-1 | TRBV2 | . | TGTGCCAGCAGTCCTTCGGGACTTTCAAGGGGGAACACTGAAGCTTTCTTT | CASSPSGLSRGNTEAFF
. | TRBJ1-5 | TRBV5-6 | . | TGTGCCAGCAGCTTGTGGGCAGGGAGCAATCAGCCCCAGCATTTT | CASSLWAGSNQPQHF
once | TRBJ2-1 | TRBV4-2 | TRBD1 | TGTGCCAGCAGCCAAGAGCCGGGACAGGGGTACAATGAGCAGTTCTTC | CASSQEPGQGYNEQFF
. | TRBJ2-3 | TRBV5-1 | TRBD1 | TGCGCCAGCAGCTCGGACAGGGGTGCGGATACGCAGTATTTT | CASSSDRGADTQYF
. | TRBJ1-1 | TRBV13 | . | TGTGCCAGCAGCTTAGTAAGCGACACTGAAGCTTTCTTT | CASSLVSDTEAFF
. | TRBJ2-1 | TRBV2 | . | TGTGCCAGCACCCAGGGGACCTACAATGAGCAGTTCTTC | CASTQGTYNEQFF
. | TRBJ2-1 | TRBV9 | TRBD2 | TGTGCCAGCGGAAAAGCGGGGGGGCCCGTGAATGAGCAGTTCTTC | CASGKAGGPVNEQFF
. | TRBJ1-1 | TRBV30 | TRBD1 | TGTGCCTGGGGGACTCGGACAGGGGGAATCCGGAACACTGAAGCTTTCTTT | CAWGTRTGGIRNTEAFF
. | TRBJ2-1 | TRBV2 | . | TGTGCCAGCAGGGAAGTTCTTGGACTGTTCTTC | CASREVLGLFF
. | TRBJ1-2 | TRBV30 | . | TGTGCCGGGGCCCCGGGCCCAATAGAGGGCTACACCTTC | CAGAPGPIEGYTF
. | TRBJ2-1 | TRBV16 | TRBD2 | TGTGCCAGCAGCCAAAATCCGCGGGGGGGCAATGAGCAGTTCTTC | CASSQNPRGGNEQFF
. | TRBJ1-1 | TRBV7-2 | . | TGTGCCAGCAGCTTAGGGGGCAGGGGTCGGACTGAAGCTTTCTTT | CASSLGGRGRTEAFF
. | TRBJ2-7 | TRBV6-6 | TRBD1 | TGTGCCAGCAGTTACGCCGGGACAGGAACCTACGAGCAGTACTTC | CASSYAGTGTYEQYF
. | TRBJ2-1 | TRBV5-1 | . | TGCGCCAGCAGCTTGTGGGACTCAACCAATGAGCAGTTCTTC | CASSLWDSTNEQFF
. | TRBJ2-1 | TRBV19 | . | TGTGCCAGTAGTATAGGCAGGCCCGAGCAGTTCTTC | CASSIGRPEQFF
once | TRBJ1-6 | TRBV6-5 | . | TGTGCCAGCAGTTACTCCCGCTCCTATAATTCACCCCTCCACTTT | CASSYSRSYNSPLHF
. | TRBJ2-7 | TRBV19 | TRBD1 | TGTGCCAGCCCGACAGGGACGAGCTCCTACGAGCAGTACTTC | CASPTGTSSYEQYF
. | TRBJ1-6 | TRBV19 | . | TGTGCCAGTAGTAAAGCGGCCACTTTAAATTCACCCCTCCACTTT | CASSKAATLNSPLHF
. | TRBJ1-6 | TRBV4-1 | . | TGCGCCAGCAGAGGTCCTGGCGGTTCACCCCTCCACTTT | CASRGPGGSPLHF
. | TRBJ2-5 | TRBV30 | TRBD1 | TGTGCCTTGATAAACAGGGGGCTTCAGGAGACCCAGTACTTC | CALINRGLQETQYF
. | TRBJ2-3 | TRBV19 | TRBD2 | TGTGCCAGTAAACTAGCGGGACGACTCCCAGATACGCAGTATTTT | CASKLAGRLPDTQYF
. | TRBJ2-3 | TRBV11-1 | . | TGTGCCAGCAGCTTGGGGACTTTCCAGGAGGATACGCAGTATTTT | CASSLGTFQEDTQYF